The clone carrying this TCR beta chain was detected once. TCRdb's copy holds only in-frame clones and misses some; the assay was immunoSEQ multiplex PCR. The sample lists about 39,000 clones, just under 80% seen once, with more than 20% in the top ten. This sample stems from a study of radiotherapy plus CTLA-4 blockade in lung cancer. The V end lost 0 bases, the J end lost 3 bases, and 20 bases lay between the germline ends. Germline lookup yields CDR1 MGHRA and CDR2 YSYEKL. This CDR3 region has 18 residues. The chain combines TRBV4-1 with TRBJ1-1; D is unresolved. The source material was peripheral blood, sampled from a patient treated with radiotherapy plus ipilimumab. The sequence was obtained from a human donor with non-small cell lung cancer that progressed on radiotherapy plus ipilimumab. The DNA for the CDR3 is TGCGCCAGCAGCCAAGAGGCTCCCAGAGGTACCCTTGACACTGAAGCTTTCTTT. Amino acids: CASSQEAPRGTLDTEAFF.